This T cell receptor beta chain was recorded in a study of shared clonotypes between healthy human individuals. In the study overall: The study enrolled a couple of women and a few men aged 18 to 49.

The ends were cut back, 2 bases at V and 1 base at J, with 5 bases in the middle. Germline loops: CDR1 MDHEN, CDR2 SYDVKM. This CDR3 has 13 amino acids. Several immunoSEQ plates held equal portions of the genomic DNA taken from each subset. The table came from immunoSEQ multiplex PCR; TCRdb's copy has only in-frame clones and leaves some out. The sample lists about 380,000 clones; 96% were seen once. Notes on this clone: Other DNA sequences of this sample code for an identical CDR3.

The study drew all its donors from Caucasian adults living in Nashville, Tennessee. CD8 memory was a combination of CD45RO+ cells and CCR7-negative CD45RA+ TemRA cells. The rearrangement links TRBV28 to TRBJ1-1; possible D gene TRBD1, 5 bases. The sample was memory CD8+ T cells sorted from blood. The subset was: CD45RO+ cells pooled with CCR7-negative TemRA cells. The sequence came from a man in his thirties or forties in good health. The DNA of the CDR3 is TGTGCCAGCAGTTTACAGGGGAACACTGAAGCTTTCTTT. It specifies CASSLQGNTEAFF.